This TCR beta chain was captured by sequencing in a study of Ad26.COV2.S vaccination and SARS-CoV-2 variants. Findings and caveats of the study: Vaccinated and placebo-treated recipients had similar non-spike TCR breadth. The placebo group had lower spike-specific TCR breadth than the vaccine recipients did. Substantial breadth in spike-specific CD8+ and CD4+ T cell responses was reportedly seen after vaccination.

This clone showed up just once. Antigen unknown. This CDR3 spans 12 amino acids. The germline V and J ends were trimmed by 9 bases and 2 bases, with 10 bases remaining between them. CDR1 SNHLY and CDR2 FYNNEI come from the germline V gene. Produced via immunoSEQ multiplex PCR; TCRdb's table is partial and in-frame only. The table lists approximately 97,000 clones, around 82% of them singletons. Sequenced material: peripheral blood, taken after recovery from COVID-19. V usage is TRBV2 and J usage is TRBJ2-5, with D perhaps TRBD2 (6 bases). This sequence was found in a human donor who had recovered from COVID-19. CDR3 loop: CASSREQETQYF. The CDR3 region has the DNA TGTGCCAGTAGCCGGGAGCAAGAGACCCAGTACTTC.